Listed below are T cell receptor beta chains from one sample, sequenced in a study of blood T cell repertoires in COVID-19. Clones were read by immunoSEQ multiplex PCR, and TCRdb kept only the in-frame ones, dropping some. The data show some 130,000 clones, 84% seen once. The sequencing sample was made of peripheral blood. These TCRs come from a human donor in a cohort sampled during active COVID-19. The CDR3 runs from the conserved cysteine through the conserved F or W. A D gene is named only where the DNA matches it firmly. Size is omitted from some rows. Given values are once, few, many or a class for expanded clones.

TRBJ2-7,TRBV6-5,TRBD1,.,TGTGCCAGCAGGGGGACAGGGGGCGGTGAGCAGTACTTC,CASRGTGGGEQYF
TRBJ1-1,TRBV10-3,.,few,TGTGCCATCAGTGAAGTTAAGTTGCACATGAACACTGAAGCTTTCTTT,CAISEVKLHMNTEAFF
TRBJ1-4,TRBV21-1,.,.,TGTGCCAGCAGCCCAAGGGGGCAGATTAATGAAAAACTGTTTTTT,CASSPRGQINEKLFF
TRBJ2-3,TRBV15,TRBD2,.,TGTGCCACCAGCATGGCGCTAGCGGGGGCAGATACGCAGTATTTT,CATSMALAGADTQYF
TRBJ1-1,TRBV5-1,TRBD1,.,TGCGCCAGCAGCTCAGGGGACAGTAACACTGAAGCTTTCTTT,CASSSGDSNTEAFF
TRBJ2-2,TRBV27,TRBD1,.,TGTGCCAGCAGTCCACAGGGGGCGGACACCGGGGAGCTGTTTTTT,CASSPQGADTGELFF
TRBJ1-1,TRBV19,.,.,TGTGCCAGTAGTATCTCATCAGGGATGAACACTGAAGCTTTCTTT,CASSISSGMNTEAFF
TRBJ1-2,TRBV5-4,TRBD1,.,TGTGCCAGCAGCTTTGGAGGCGGACAGGGGATTCAAGACTACACCTTC,CASSFGGGQGIQDYTF
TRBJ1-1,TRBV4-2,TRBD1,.,TGTGCCAGCAGCCAAGATAGATTGAGGACAGGACGAAACACTGAAGCTTTCTTT,CASSQDRLRTGRNTEAFF
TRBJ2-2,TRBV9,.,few,TGTGCCAGCAGCGTAGACCTAGCGAGCACCGGGGAGCTGTTTTTT,CASSVDLASTGELFF
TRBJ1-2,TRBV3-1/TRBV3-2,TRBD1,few,TGTGCCAGCAGCCAAGTCCAGACAGGGGATGGCTACACCTTC,CASSQVQTGDGYTF
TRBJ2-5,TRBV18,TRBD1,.,TGTGCCAGCTCACCGGACAGGGGCGGGGGAGAGACCCAGTACTTC,CASSPDRGGGETQYF
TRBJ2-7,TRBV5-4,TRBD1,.,TGTGCCAGCAGCGCCCGGACAGGGGACTACGAGCAGTACTTC,CASSARTGDYEQYF
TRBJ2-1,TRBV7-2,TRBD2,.,TGTGCCAGCAGCTCCTTCTTGACTAGCGGGAGACCCTACAATGAGCAGTTCTTC,CASSSFLTSGRPYNEQFF
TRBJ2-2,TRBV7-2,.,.,TGTGCCAGCAGCGCTAGGATTGGAGGGGCCGGGGAGCTGTTTTTT,CASSARIGGAGELFF
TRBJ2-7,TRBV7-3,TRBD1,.,TGTGCCAGCAGTTTAGACAGGGGCCACGAGCAGTACTTC,CASSLDRGHEQYF
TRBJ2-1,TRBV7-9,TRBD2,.,TGTGCCAGCAGCCCTAGCGGGGGGTTGGATGAGCAGTTCTTC,CASSPSGGLDEQFF
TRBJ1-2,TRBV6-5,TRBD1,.,TGTGCCATCGGACGGGGCAGGGGGATATCTGGCTACACCTTC,CAIGRGRGISGYTF
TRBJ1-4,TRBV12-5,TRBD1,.,TGTGCTAGTGCAGACAGGGGAAATGAAAAACTGTTTTTT,CASADRGNEKLFF
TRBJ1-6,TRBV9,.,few,TGTGCCAGCAGCCTAAGACAGGAGCTTTCACCCCTCCACTTT,CASSLRQELSPLHF
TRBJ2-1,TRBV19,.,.,TGTGCCAGTAGTATTAACAGCGGAATGGGTGAGCAGTTCTTC,CASSINSGMGEQFF
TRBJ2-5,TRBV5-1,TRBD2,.,TGCGCCAGCAGCGCTGGGACTAAAGGAGAGACCCAGTACTTC,CASSAGTKGETQYF